This is a list of T cell receptor beta chains from one sample in a study of blood T cell repertoires in COVID-19. Clones were read by immunoSEQ multiplex PCR, and TCRdb kept only the in-frame ones, dropping some. Of approximately 440,000 clones listed, 90% are singletons. Sequenced input: PBMCs or T cells enriched from blood (not recorded which). The receptors derive from a man aged 18 to 29 who had recovered from COVID-19. Each CDR3 is given with its conserved first and last residue. D genes are given only for firm matches. A clone size is listed for some rows: how often the clone was seen (once, few, many), or a class if it is expanded.

DNA	CDR3	D	size	J	V
TGTGCCAGCAGCCCGAGCGGGAGGGTCACAGATACGCAGTATTTT	CASSPSGRVTDTQYF	TRBD2	.	TRBJ2-3	TRBV27
TGCGCCAGCTCCCAGGGTAGCAATCAGCCCCAGCATTTT	CASSQGSNQPQHF	.	.	TRBJ1-5	TRBV5-1
TGTGCCAGCAGCGTAGGGGTCGGGGAAGCTTTCTTT	CASSVGVGEAFF	.	.	TRBJ1-1	TRBV7-2
TGTGCCAGCAGCCCCGTTGGAGGCCCCGTAGCTTTCTTT	CASSPVGGPVAFF	.	.	TRBJ1-1	TRBV28
TGTGCCAGCTCTCCTCGACAGGGGGCTGCAGATACGCAGTATTTT	CASSPRQGAADTQYF	TRBD1	.	TRBJ2-3	TRBV18
TGTGCCAGCAGGCCCGATATGGACAGGGCCCCCTACGAGCAGTACTTC	CASRPDMDRAPYEQYF	TRBD1	.	TRBJ2-7	TRBV5-4
TGTGCCAGCAGCCGGGACAGAAATAACTATGGCTACACCTTC	CASSRDRNNYGYTF	TRBD1	.	TRBJ1-2	TRBV27
TGTGCCATCAGCGACGAGGACAGGGGAGGTGAAAAACTGTTTTTT	CAISDEDRGGEKLFF	TRBD1	.	TRBJ1-4	TRBV10-3
TGTGCCAGCTCACCAGGGGGGGCGCGTAACTATGGCTACACCTTC	CASSPGGARNYGYTF	.	once	TRBJ1-2	TRBV18
TGCAGCGCTCGACAGTCCGCTAATTCACCCCTCCACTTT	CSARQSANSPLHF	.	once	TRBJ1-6	TRBV29-1
TGTGCCAGCAGCCACCTGAATCAGCCCCAGCATTTT	CASSHLNQPQHF	.	once	TRBJ1-5	TRBV3-1/TRBV3-2
TGTGCCAGCAGCTTGTCCGGCAGGTATAGTGGCTACACCTTC	CASSLSGRYSGYTF	.	.	TRBJ1-2	TRBV5-6
TGTGCCAGCTTCGGGACAGTATCTTCCAACTATGGCTACACCTTC	CASFGTVSSNYGYTF	TRBD1	.	TRBJ1-2	TRBV6-5
TGTGCCAGCAGTCTACAGGGGGCCTATGGCTACACCTTC	CASSLQGAYGYTF	TRBD1	.	TRBJ1-2	TRBV12-3/TRBV12-4
TGCGCCAGCAGGACATCGGGACAGGGTTATGAAAAACTGTTTTTT	CASRTSGQGYEKLFF	TRBD1	.	TRBJ1-4	TRBV4-1
TGCGCCAGCAGCTTGGGAACGGAGGCTAGCACTGAAGCTTTCTTT	CASSLGTEASTEAFF	.	.	TRBJ1-1	TRBV5-1
TGTGCCAGCAGCTTAGACAGGGCTTCACCCCTCCACTTT	CASSLDRASPLHF	TRBD1	.	TRBJ1-6	TRBV5-6
TGTGCCTGGAGCTCGACAGGGAACGAGGAGCAGTACTTC	CAWSSTGNEEQYF	TRBD1	.	TRBJ2-7	TRBV30
TGTGCCAGCAGTCCCGGGACAGATACGCAGTATTTT	CASSPGTDTQYF	.	.	TRBJ2-3	TRBV28
TGTGCCACCAGACAGGGGCTGATCAATCAGCCCCAGCATTTT	CATRQGLINQPQHF	TRBD1	.	TRBJ1-5	TRBV15
TGTGCCAGCAGCTTCGGGACACAAAATAATTCACCCCTCCACTTT	CASSFGTQNNSPLHF	.	.	TRBJ1-6	TRBV5-4
TGTGCCAGCAGTCCCTCGGGAGGTGGAAACACCATATATTTT	CASSPSGGGNTIYF	.	.	TRBJ1-3	TRBV27
TGTGCCAGCAGTGAATTGAGACAGTCATATGGCTACACCTTC	CASSELRQSYGYTF	.	.	TRBJ1-2	TRBV2
TGTGCCAGTAGCCCCACTAGGAGGGGTGACCCGGGAAAACTGTTTTTT	CASSPTRRGDPGKLFF	.	.	TRBJ1-4	TRBV19
TGTGCCAGCAGCATATACAGGGGGCCGGGTCAGCCCCAGCATTTT	CASSIYRGPGQPQHF	TRBD1	.	TRBJ1-5	TRBV2
TGTGCCAGCTCATCCGGACAGGGTGGAAACACCATATATTTT	CASSSGQGGNTIYF	TRBD1	.	TRBJ1-3	TRBV18
TGTGCCAGCAGCTTGGGGACAGGTACTAATGAAAAACTGTTTTTT	CASSLGTGTNEKLFF	TRBD1	.	TRBJ1-4	TRBV7-9
TGTGCCAGCAGTGAAGCAACAGAGAACTATGGCTACACCTTC	CASSEATENYGYTF	.	.	TRBJ1-2	TRBV2
TGTGCCTGGAATCGTCTCTCCTACAATGAGCAGTTCTTC	CAWNRLSYNEQFF	.	.	TRBJ2-1	TRBV30
TGTGCCAGTAGTCCAAGGGGGGGTCTCTCCTACGAGCAGTACTTC	CASSPRGGLSYEQYF	.	.	TRBJ2-7	TRBV19
TGTGCCAGCAGCCCTCCCCGGGGACTAGCTGACAATGAGCAGTTCTTC	CASSPPRGLADNEQFF	TRBD2	.	TRBJ2-1	TRBV14
TGCAGTGCTAGTAGGGGACAGAATAATTCACCCCTCCACTTT	CSASRGQNNSPLHF	TRBD1	.	TRBJ1-6	TRBV20-1
TGTGCCAGCAGTTTCAGGGGGCGACAGGGGGCTAAGGAGCAGTACTTC	CASSFRGRQGAKEQYF	TRBD1	.	TRBJ2-7	TRBV28
TGTGCCAGCAGCTCCGGGGGGGGATCTGGAAACACCATATATTTT	CASSSGGGSGNTIYF	.	once	TRBJ1-3	TRBV9
TGCGCCAGCAGTGACCCAGAACCTGATTCACCCCTCCACTTT	CASSDPEPDSPLHF	.	few	TRBJ1-6	TRBV10-2
TGTGCCAGCAGCTTAGATATTGGCGGGCCGGGGTTCTATGGCTACACCTTC	CASSLDIGGPGFYGYTF	.	.	TRBJ1-2	TRBV7-2
TGCGCCAGCAGCTCGGGACAGGGCGGTACCTACGAGCAGTACTTC	CASSSGQGGTYEQYF	TRBD1	.	TRBJ2-7	TRBV5-1
TGTGCCAGCCTCAAGCAGGGGCTGGGGTATGGCTACACCTTC	CASLKQGLGYGYTF	.	.	TRBJ1-2	TRBV7-2
TGTGCCAGCAGTCCTACGACACCCTACGAGCAGTACTTC	CASSPTTPYEQYF	.	.	TRBJ2-7	TRBV28
TGTGCCAGTAGTATATTAACTAGCGACAACACCGGGGAGCTGTTTTTT	CASSILTSDNTGELFF	TRBD2	.	TRBJ2-2	TRBV19
TGTGCCAGCAGTGCAATTAAGGAGGGGTACGACACTGAAGCTTTCTTT	CASSAIKEGYDTEAFF	.	once	TRBJ1-1	TRBV25-1
TGTGCCAGCAGCGTATCGGAAGGAGGGACAGGGCGCGAGCAGTACTTC	CASSVSEGGTGREQYF	TRBD1	.	TRBJ2-7	TRBV9
TGCAGCGTTCGAGGTAACACTGAAGCTTTCTTT	CSVRGNTEAFF	.	.	TRBJ1-1	TRBV29-1
TGTGCCAGCAGCGTAGGCGGCCAAGAGACCCAGTACTTC	CASSVGGQETQYF	.	.	TRBJ2-5	TRBV9
TGTGCCAGTTCCACTACAGGGGCCAGGAATACGCAGTATTTT	CASSTTGARNTQYF	TRBD1	.	TRBJ2-3	TRBV19
TGCGCCAGCAGAACGACAGGGTCGAGCAATCAGCCCCAGCATTTT	CASRTTGSSNQPQHF	TRBD1	.	TRBJ1-5	TRBV4-1
TGTGCCAGCAGTAGAGGTACCCATATGGGAAACACCATATATTTT	CASSRGTHMGNTIYF	.	.	TRBJ1-3	TRBV6-5
TGTGCCAGCAGCTTAAGCGGGAGGGACTACAATGAGCAGTTCTTC	CASSLSGRDYNEQFF	TRBD2	.	TRBJ2-1	TRBV7-9
TGTGCCAGCAGCCTAGGTGAGACGGGAGCTTTCTTT	CASSLGETGAFF	.	.	TRBJ1-1	TRBV11-3
TGCAGCGTCCTAGCGGGTTTTTCCTACAATGAGCAGTTCTTC	CSVLAGFSYNEQFF	TRBD2	.	TRBJ2-1	TRBV29-1